A selection of T cell receptor beta chains follows, all from one sample in a study of CD8 T cells in ankylosing spondylitis. TCRdb re-called the 5' RACE reads with MiXCR, one entry per CDR3 protein. The sample gives 25,000 or so distinct CDR3 sequences, over 6.5% of which show up once; roughly 30% is in the top ten. The sample consisted of blood. The receptors here all came from a male donor with ankylosing spondylitis or in good health (not recorded which). Both conserved end residues are part of each CDR3. D genes are given only for firm matches. Clone size is stated in some rows and not others, as once, few, many or a class when expanded.

few	TRBV4-3	TRBJ1-2	TRBD1	CASSQDSGQGYGYTF
.	TRBV20-1	TRBJ2-5	.	CSARISVETQYF
few	TRBV15	TRBJ2-1	TRBD2	CATSRGLASDEQFF
many	TRBV6-2/TRBV6-3	TRBJ2-3	TRBD2	CATKEAGLDTQYF
.	TRBV10-3	TRBJ2-1	.	CAISESLDSYNEQFF
.	TRBV7-9	TRBJ2-1	.	CASSPQGMEQFF
.	TRBV7-2	TRBJ2-3	TRBD1	CASSRKGRGPDTQYF
many	TRBV20-1	TRBJ2-1	TRBD2	CSAPPAGGYNEQFF
.	TRBV2	TRBJ1-5	.	CASMGHFSNQPQHF
few	TRBV12-5	TRBJ2-2	.	CASGTGPVTTGELFF
many	TRBV6-5	TRBJ2-7	.	CASSRQAYSYEQYF
.	TRBV12-3/TRBV12-4	TRBJ2-2	.	CASSFRVGTGELFF
many	TRBV5-1	TRBJ2-2	.	CASSLEGTGELFF
few	TRBV2	TRBJ2-5	.	CASKYQETQYF
many	TRBV12-3/TRBV12-4	TRBJ2-1	TRBD2	CASSPAGGPYNEQFF
many	TRBV7-9	TRBJ2-4	.	CASSFPGNKNIQYF
.	TRBV2	TRBJ2-2	.	CASSYFRDTGELFF
.	TRBV27	TRBJ1-2	.	CASSPNPQGAYGYTF
.	TRBV7-2	TRBJ2-5	TRBD2	CASSSLAGRETQYF
.	TRBV12-5	TRBJ1-2	.	CASGSPTDLYGYTF
.	TRBV2	TRBJ2-6	TRBD1	CASSEGGGTGEFF
few	TRBV7-2	TRBJ2-3	TRBD1	CASSARGTGGTYSTDTQYF
few	TRBV12-3/TRBV12-4	TRBJ1-5	.	CASSARAQEPQHF
many	TRBV20-1	TRBJ1-1	.	CSARVRYTEAFF
many	TRBV12-3/TRBV12-4	TRBJ2-7	.	CASSSRVLAGEQYF
many	TRBV6-2/TRBV6-3	TRBJ1-2	.	CASSYSRTALGFDGYTF
few	TRBV29-1	TRBJ2-7	.	CSAATGNREQYF
few	TRBV5-1	TRBJ2-1	.	CASSLAPLSYNEQFF
.	TRBV5-1	TRBJ2-2	.	CASSRTQQGIGELFF
many	TRBV20-1	TRBJ2-6	.	CSARIGSGANVLTF
many	TRBV5-5	TRBJ1-4	TRBD1	CASSWTGSNEKLFF
few	TRBV5-1	TRBJ2-2	TRBD1	CASSWTGGEAGELFF
.	TRBV7-3	TRBJ1-1	TRBD1	CASSSQGADEAFF
few	TRBV4-3	TRBJ2-3	.	CASSLRASAGLTDTQYF
medium-sized	TRBV20-1	TRBJ2-5	.	CSAKLVQETQYF
.	TRBV7-2	TRBJ2-3	.	CASSRLDFGDTQYF
few	TRBV7-3	TRBJ1-1	.	CASSLLRVMNTEAFF
few	TRBV12-3/TRBV12-4	TRBJ1-6	TRBD1	CASSFGGQQSRALHF
.	TRBV5-1	TRBJ2-5	.	CASSLIPSQETQYF
many	TRBV7-2	TRBJ1-1	.	CASSPTLGANTEAFF
few	TRBV5-1	TRBJ1-1	TRBD1	CASSVTGGRMNTEAFF
few	TRBV7-9	TRBJ1-1	.	CASRILGTEAFF
few	TRBV7-6	TRBJ2-2	.	CASSLAPAGVTGELFF
.	TRBV3-1	TRBJ2-1	.	CASSQVASSGEQFF
many	TRBV20-1	TRBJ2-1	TRBD2	CSAAGTSGSNEQFF
.	TRBV7-2	TRBJ1-3	.	CASSLSRVGNTIYF
few	TRBV7-9	TRBJ2-3	TRBD2	CASSLGSGGTTDTQYF
many	TRBV29-1	TRBJ2-7	TRBD2	CSVTLPTSPSREQYF
.	TRBV5-1	TRBJ2-5	TRBD1	CASSQAGTGQETQYF
many	TRBV5-1	TRBJ2-5	TRBD1	CASSLGLFPGQKETQYF
many	TRBV28	TRBJ1-2	.	CASSFEGRAYGYTF
many	TRBV10-3	TRBJ2-1	.	CAIRDSLAYNEQFF
.	TRBV14	TRBJ2-1	.	CASSQSYEQFF
few	TRBV7-2	TRBJ2-6	.	CASSLAQAGANVLTF
many	TRBV20-1	TRBJ2-2	TRBD2	CSALAGANTGELFF